These 18 T cell receptor beta chains originate from one sample sequenced in a study of T cells after yellow fever vaccination. TCRdb recomputed calls from the 5' RACE reads with MiXCR, one row per CDR3 protein. The sample records just under 600,000 distinct CDR3 sequences, 13% being singletons. This material consisted of PBMCs, taken on the day of the yellow fever booster vaccination. The receptors originated from a man aged 25-45 years who received the YFV17D yellow fever vaccine.

This clonotype has a handful of counts. The chain joins TRBV29-1 to TRBJ1-5; a possible D gene is TRBD1 (6 bases). Germline loops: CDR1 SQVTM, CDR2 ANQGSEA. The CDR3 is 15 residues long. V was shortened by 6 bases and J by 0 bases, with 15 bases between the two germline ends. The CDR3 coding sequence is TGCAGCGTCTCCGAGGGGGTTGATAGCAATCAGCCCCAGCATTTT. It translates to CSVSEGVDSNQPQHF. The whole variable domain, filled in from reference TRBV29-1 and TRBJ1-5, reads SAVISQKPSRDICQRGTSLTIQCQVDSQVTMMFWYRQQPGQSLTLIATANQGSEATYESGFVIDKFPISRPNLTFSTLTVSNMSPEDSSIYLCSVSEGVDSNQPQHFGDGTRLSIL.

The V and J genes are TRBV4-3 and TRBJ1-5; D gene ambiguous. Germline V gene data show CDR1 as LGHNA and CDR2 as YSLEER. This CDR3 spans 13 amino acids. Trimming stripped 0 bases from V and 7 bases from J, with 7 bases between. The CDR3 region is CASSQDRLQPQHF. CDR3 bases: TGCGCCAGCAGCCAAGATCGCTTACAGCCCCAGCATTTT.

The chain combines TRBV19 with TRBJ2-7; D is possibly TRBD2 (5 bases). CDR1 and CDR2 from the germline V gene are LNHDA and SQIVND (reference sequence). Between the trimmed V and J ends, which lost 3 bases and 3 bases, there was a span of 9 bases. There are 13 residues in the CDR3. CDR3 residues: CASSMGVYYEQYF. CDR3 DNA: TGTGCCAGTAGTATGGGAGTTTACTACGAGCAGTACTTC. Variable domain in full (rest from reference TRBV19 and TRBJ2-7): DGGITQSPKYLFRKEGQNVTLSCEQNLNHDAMYWYRQDPGQGLRLIYYSQIVNDFQKGDIAEGYSVSREKKESFPLTVTSAQKNPTAFYLCASSMGVYYEQYFGPGTRLTVT.

This clonotype was detected only a few times. This sequence joins TRBV5-4 and TRBJ2-7; no clear D. The CDR3 is made up of 14 amino acids. The V end was cut by 0 bases, the J end by 0 bases, with 7 bases between. Germline CDR1 reads SGHNT; CDR2 reads YYREEE (reference sequence). The CDR3 bases are TGTGCCAGCAGCTTGGATCCTAGCTCCTACGAGCAGTACTTC. It translates to CASSLDPSSYEQYF. Using reference TRBV5-4 and TRBJ2-7 for the parts outside the CDR3, the full variable domain is ETGVTQSPTHLIKTRGQQVTLRCSSQSGHNTVSWYQQALGQGPQFIFQYYREEENGRGNFPPRFSGLQFPNYSSELNVNALELDDSALYLCASSLDPSSYEQYFGPGTRLTVT.

This clonotype occurred a few times. V gene TRBV11-1 combines with J gene TRBJ2-3; 12 positions match TRBD2. This CDR3 spans 18 amino acids. Germline trimming cut 5 bases from V and 0 bases from J; bases unmatched to any gene: 9. The V gene's germline CDR1 is SGHAT and CDR2 FQDESV (reference sequence). Here the CDR3 reads CASSLGSGTSGSTDTQYF. The CDR3 DNA is TGTGCCAGCAGCCTCGGTTCCGGGACTAGCGGGAGCACAGATACGCAGTATTTT.

A few counts support this clonotype. The chain links TRBV11-3 to TRBJ2-3; D perhaps matches TRBD1 (5 bases). Germline V lookup: CDR1 SGHNT, CDR2 YENEEA. Trimming took off 0 bases at V and 4 bases at J, with 17 bases between the two ends. This CDR3 has 17 amino acids. CDR3: CASSLDPDTTLADTQYF. In nucleotides, the CDR3 is TGTGCCAGCAGCTTAGACCCGGACACCACACTGGCAGATACGCAGTATTTT.

This clonotype has more than one count but fewer than ten. The chain combines TRBV20-1 with TRBJ2-3; D not certain. Germline-derived CDR1 and CDR2 are DFQATT and SNEGSKA (reference sequence). The CDR3 covers 14 residues. V lost 5 bases to trimming and J lost 1 base, with 13 bases between them. The CDR3 bases are TGCAGTGCTCCGTGGGGTCAGGGCACAGATACGCAGTATTTT. Residues: CSAPWGQGTDTQYF.

J is TRBJ2-3 and V is TRBV5-1; 8 positions agree with TRBD2. Germline lookup yields CDR1 SGHRS and CDR2 YFSETQ. CDR3 size: 16 residues. V shed 2 bases, J shed 2 bases, and the junction held 7 bases outside the gene matches. The CDR3 coding sequence is TGCGCCAGCAGCTTCGGGCTAGCGGGCACCACAGATACGCAGTATTTT. Translation gives CASSFGLAGTTDTQYF.

This clonotype occurred a few times. The chain joins TRBV29-1 to TRBJ2-1; tentatively, D is TRBD1 or TRBD2 (5 bases each). The V end lost 6 bases, the J end lost 1 base, and 10 bases lay between the germline ends. The CDR3 runs 13 residues. Germline V gene data show CDR1 as SQVTM and CDR2 as ANQGSEA. The CDR3 protein is CSVGTSSYNEQFF. The CDR3 DNA follows: TGCAGCGTGGGGACCAGTTCCTACAATGAGCAGTTCTTC.

V and J are TRBV7-2 and TRBJ2-2, with TRBD1 matching 7 bases. The trim removed 6 bases at V and 4 bases at J, leaving 8 bases unmatched. This CDR3 region has 15 residues. Germline-derived CDR1 and CDR2 are SGHTA and FQGNSA. The CDR3 here is CASSFQGVSTGELFF. CDR3 coding DNA: TGTGCCAGCAGTTTCCAGGGGGTTAGCACCGGGGAGCTGTTTTTT.

This clonotype was counted once. The chain is built from TRBV28 and TRBJ1-5, with D unresolved. The CDR3 covers 15 residues. Trimming removed 6 bases at V and 0 bases at J, with 12 bases between. From germline, CDR1 is MDHEN and CDR2 SYDVKM. DNA of the CDR3: TGTGCCAGCAGGTTTGAACCGTATAGCAATCAGCCCCAGCATTTT. Translation gives CASRFEPYSNQPQHF.

This sequence joins TRBV7-2 and TRBJ1-4; D unclear. V was pared by 2 bases and J by 4 bases, with 11 bases between. CDR1 and CDR2 from the germline V gene are SGHTA and FQGNSA. This CDR3 spans 15 amino acids. In nucleotides, the CDR3 is TGTGCCAGCAGCTTAAAGGTCCTAAATAATGAAAAACTGTTTTTT. Amino acids: CASSLKVLNNEKLFF.

This clonotype was observed many times. The CDR3 loop reads CATSRDWGDTQYF. DNA of the CDR3: TGTGCCACCAGCAGAGATTGGGGAGATACGCAGTATTTT. V gene TRBV15 combines with J gene TRBJ2-3; no definite D call. This CDR3 is 13 amino acids long. The ends were cut back, 0 bases at V and 5 bases at J, with 6 bases in the middle. Germline V lookup: CDR1 LNHNV, CDR2 YYDKDF (reference sequence).

This sequence joins TRBV7-6 and TRBJ2-7, with D possibly matching TRBD1 (6 bases). V dropped 10 bases and J dropped 5 bases, with 12 bases sitting between them. CDR1 is SGHVS and CDR2 is FNYEAQ in the germline V gene. The length of the CDR3 is 11 residues. The CDR3 DNA reads TGTGCCACCGAACAGGGCCACGAGCAGTACTTC. Translating gives CATEQGHEQYF.

This chain connects TRBV12-3 or TRBV12-4 to TRBJ2-1; D is possibly TRBD1 (6 bases). V dropped 6 bases and J dropped 7 bases, with 16 bases sitting between them. The CDR3 spans 14 residues. CDR3 DNA: TGTGCCAGCAGCCTCGATCCCAGGGGTAATGAGCAGTTCTTC. This encodes CASSLDPRGNEQFF.

This clonotype was counted many times. This chain uses TRBV5-1 with TRBJ2-3, with TRBD1 as a possible D gene (5 bases). The CDR3 has 14 residues. V lost 0 bases to trimming and J lost 0 bases, with 5 bases between them. The germline V gene has CDR1 SGHRS and CDR2 YFSETQ. The CDR3 spells CASSLEGSTDTQYF. In DNA, the CDR3 is TGCGCCAGCAGCTTGGAGGGGAGCACAGATACGCAGTATTTT.

This clonotype has a handful of counts. This chain's CDR3 is CSVERWTGEQYF. CDR3 in DNA: TGCAGCGTTGAAAGGTGGACAGGCGAGCAGTACTTC. The V and J genes are TRBV29-1 and TRBJ2-7, with TRBD1 matching 7 bases. The trim removed 2 bases at V and 6 bases at J, leaving 4 bases unmatched. This CDR3 has 12 residues. CDR1 is SQVTM and CDR2 is ANQGSEA in the germline V gene.

CDR3 sequence reads: CASSRVGDPNEKLFF. DNA for the CDR3: TGCGCCAGCAGCAGAGTCGGGGATCCTAATGAAAAACTGTTTTTT. The chain links TRBV5-1 to TRBJ1-4; D not certain. The length of the CDR3 is 15 residues. Per the germline V gene, CDR1 is SGHRS and CDR2 is YFSETQ. V was shortened by 4 bases and J by 3 bases, with 13 bases between the two germline ends.